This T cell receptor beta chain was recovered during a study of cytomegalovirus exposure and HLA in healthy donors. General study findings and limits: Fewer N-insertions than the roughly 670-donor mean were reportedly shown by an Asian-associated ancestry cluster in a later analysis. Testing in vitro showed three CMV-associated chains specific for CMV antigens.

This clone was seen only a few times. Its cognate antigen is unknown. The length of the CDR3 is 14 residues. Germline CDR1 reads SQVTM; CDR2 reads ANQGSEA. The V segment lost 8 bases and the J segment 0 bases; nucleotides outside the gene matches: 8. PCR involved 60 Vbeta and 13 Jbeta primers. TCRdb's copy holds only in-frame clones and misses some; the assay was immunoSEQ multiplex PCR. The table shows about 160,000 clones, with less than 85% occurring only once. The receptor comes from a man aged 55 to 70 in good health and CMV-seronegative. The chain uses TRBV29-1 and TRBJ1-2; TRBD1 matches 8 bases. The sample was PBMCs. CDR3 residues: CSTTTGVANYGYTF. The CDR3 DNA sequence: TGCAGCACCACGACAGGGGTTGCTAACTATGGCTACACCTTC.